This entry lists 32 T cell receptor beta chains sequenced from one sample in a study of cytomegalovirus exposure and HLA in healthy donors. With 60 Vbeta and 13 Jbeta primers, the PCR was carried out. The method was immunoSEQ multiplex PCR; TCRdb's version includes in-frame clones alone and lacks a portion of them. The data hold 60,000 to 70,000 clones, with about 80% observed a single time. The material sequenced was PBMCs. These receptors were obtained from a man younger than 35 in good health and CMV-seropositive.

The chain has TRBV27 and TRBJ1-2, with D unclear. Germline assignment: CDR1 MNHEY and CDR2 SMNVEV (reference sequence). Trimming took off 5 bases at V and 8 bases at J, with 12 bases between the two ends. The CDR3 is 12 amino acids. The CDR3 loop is CASSADTFGYTF. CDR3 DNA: TGTGCCAGCAGTGCCGACACTTTCGGCTACACCTTC.

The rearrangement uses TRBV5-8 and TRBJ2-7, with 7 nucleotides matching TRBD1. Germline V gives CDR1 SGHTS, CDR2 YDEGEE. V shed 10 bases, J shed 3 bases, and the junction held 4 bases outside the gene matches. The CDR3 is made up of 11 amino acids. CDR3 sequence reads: CAGTEHYEQYF. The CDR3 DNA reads TGTGCCGGGACAGAGCACTACGAGCAGTACTTC.

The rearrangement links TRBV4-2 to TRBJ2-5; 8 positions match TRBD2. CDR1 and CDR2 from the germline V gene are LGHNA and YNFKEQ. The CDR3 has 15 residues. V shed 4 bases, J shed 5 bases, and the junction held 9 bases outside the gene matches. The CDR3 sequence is CASSRIPGLEETQYF. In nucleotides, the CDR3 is TGTGCCAGCAGCCGCATTCCGGGACTAGAGGAGACCCAGTACTTC.

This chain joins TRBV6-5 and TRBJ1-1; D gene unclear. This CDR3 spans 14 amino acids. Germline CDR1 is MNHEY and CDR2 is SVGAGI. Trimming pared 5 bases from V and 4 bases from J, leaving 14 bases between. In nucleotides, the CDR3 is TGTGCCAGCAGTCGTCCCGAGCGGCCCACTGAAGCTTTCTTT. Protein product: CASSRPERPTEAFF.

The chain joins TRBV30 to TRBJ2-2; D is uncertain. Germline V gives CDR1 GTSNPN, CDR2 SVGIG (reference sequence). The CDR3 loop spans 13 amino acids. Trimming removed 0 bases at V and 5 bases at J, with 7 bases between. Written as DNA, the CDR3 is TGTGCCTGGAGTGTACTAAAGACCGGGGAGCTGTTTTTT. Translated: CAWSVLKTGELFF.

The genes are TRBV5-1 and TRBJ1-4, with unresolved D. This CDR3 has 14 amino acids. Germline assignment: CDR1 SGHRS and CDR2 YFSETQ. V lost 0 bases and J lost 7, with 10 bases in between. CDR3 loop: CASSLGGTGEKLFF. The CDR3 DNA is TGCGCCAGCAGCTTGGGAGGAACCGGTGAAAAACTGTTTTTT.

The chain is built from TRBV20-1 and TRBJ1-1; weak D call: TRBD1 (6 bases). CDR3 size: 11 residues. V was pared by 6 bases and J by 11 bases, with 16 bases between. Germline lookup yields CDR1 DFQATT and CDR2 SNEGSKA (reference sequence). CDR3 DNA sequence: TGCAGTGCCCGGGACACCGGTAGGGCTTTCTTT. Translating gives CSARDTGRAFF.

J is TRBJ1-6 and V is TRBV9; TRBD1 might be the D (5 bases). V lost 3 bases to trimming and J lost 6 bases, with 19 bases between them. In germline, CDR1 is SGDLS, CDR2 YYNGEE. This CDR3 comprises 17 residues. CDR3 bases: TGTGCCAGCAGCGCTTATTTTAGGGCAGGGTTTAATTCACCCCTCCACTTT. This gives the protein CASSAYFRAGFNSPLHF.

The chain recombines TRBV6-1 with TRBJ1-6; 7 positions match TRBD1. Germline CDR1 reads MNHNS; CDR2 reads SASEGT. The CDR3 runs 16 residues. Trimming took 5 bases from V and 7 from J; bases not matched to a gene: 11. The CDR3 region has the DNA TGTGCCAGCAGTCAAGAGGGGGCCGGTTTCAATTCACCCCTCCACTTT. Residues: CASSQEGAGFNSPLHF.

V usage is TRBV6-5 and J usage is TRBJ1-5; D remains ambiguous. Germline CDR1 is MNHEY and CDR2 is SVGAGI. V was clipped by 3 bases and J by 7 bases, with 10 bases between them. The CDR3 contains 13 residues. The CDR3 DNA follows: TGTGCCAGCAGTTATGCGAGGAAACAGCCCCAGCATTTT. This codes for CASSYARKQPQHF.

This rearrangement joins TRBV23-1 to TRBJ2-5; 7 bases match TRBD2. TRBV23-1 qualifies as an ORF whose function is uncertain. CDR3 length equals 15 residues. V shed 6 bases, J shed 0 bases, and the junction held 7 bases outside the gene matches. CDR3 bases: TGCGCCAGCAGGCGCGGAGCGGGACACCAAGAGACCCAGTACTTC. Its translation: CASRRGAGHQETQYF.

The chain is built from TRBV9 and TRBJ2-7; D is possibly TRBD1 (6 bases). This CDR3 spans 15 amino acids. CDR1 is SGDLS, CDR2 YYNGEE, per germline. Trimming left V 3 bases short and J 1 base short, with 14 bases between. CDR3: CASSARDTTSYEQYF. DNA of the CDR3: TGTGCCAGCAGCGCCCGGGACACTACATCCTACGAGCAGTACTTC.

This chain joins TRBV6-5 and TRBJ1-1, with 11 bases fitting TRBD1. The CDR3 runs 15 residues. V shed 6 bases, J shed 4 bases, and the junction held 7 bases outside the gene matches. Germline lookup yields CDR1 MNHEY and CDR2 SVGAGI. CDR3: CASSLGQGAITEAFF. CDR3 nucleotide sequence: TGTGCCAGCAGCCTCGGACAGGGGGCGATCACTGAAGCTTTCTTT.

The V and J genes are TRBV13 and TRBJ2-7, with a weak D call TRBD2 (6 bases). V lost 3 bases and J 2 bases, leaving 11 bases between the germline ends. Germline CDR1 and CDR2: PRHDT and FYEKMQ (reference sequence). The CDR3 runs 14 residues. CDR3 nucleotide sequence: TGTGCCAGCAGCTTCGGGAGCCAGACCTACGAGCAGTACTTC. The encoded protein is CASSFGSQTYEQYF.

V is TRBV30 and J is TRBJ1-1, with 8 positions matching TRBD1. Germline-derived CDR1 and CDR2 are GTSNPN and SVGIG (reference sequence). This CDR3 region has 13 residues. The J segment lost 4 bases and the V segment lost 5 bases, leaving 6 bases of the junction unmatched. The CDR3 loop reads CAWDRGGFTEAFF. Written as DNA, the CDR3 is TGTGCCTGGGACAGGGGCGGTTTCACTGAAGCTTTCTTT. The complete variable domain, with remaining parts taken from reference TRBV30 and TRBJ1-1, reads SQTIHQWPATLVQPVGSPLSLECTVEGTSNPNLYWYRQAAGRGLQLLFYSVGIGQISSEVPQNLSASRPQDRQFILSSKKLLLSDSGFYLCAWDRGGFTEAFFGQGTRLTVV.

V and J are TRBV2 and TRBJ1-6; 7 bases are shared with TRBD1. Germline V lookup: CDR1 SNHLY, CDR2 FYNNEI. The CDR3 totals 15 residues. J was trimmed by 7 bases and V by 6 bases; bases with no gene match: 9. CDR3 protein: CASRAQGILNSPLHF. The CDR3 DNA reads TGTGCCAGCAGAGCACAGGGGATATTGAATTCACCCCTCCACTTT.

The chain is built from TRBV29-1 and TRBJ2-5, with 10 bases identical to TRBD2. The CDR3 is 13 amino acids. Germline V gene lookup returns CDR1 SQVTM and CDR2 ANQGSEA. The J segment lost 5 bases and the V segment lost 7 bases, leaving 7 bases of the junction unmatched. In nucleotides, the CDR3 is TGCAGCGGGGGTAGCGGGAGGAGGGAGACCCAGTACTTC. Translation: CSGGSGRRETQYF.

The CDR3 loop is CASLNGEGQYF. In DNA, the CDR3 is TGTGCCAGCCTCAACGGGGAGGGGCAGTACTTC. The chain is built from TRBV6-5 and TRBJ2-7, with 7 bases fitting TRBD2. This CDR3 spans 11 amino acids. V was clipped by 8 bases and J by 9 bases; unmatched bases: 7. CDR1 MNHEY and CDR2 SVGAGI come from the germline V gene.

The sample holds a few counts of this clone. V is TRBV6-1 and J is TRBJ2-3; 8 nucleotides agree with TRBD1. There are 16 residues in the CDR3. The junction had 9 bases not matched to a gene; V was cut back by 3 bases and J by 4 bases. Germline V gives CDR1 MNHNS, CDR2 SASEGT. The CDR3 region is CASSETKGQASDTQYF. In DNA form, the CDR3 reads TGTGCCAGCAGTGAGACGAAGGGACAGGCTTCAGATACGCAGTATTTT.

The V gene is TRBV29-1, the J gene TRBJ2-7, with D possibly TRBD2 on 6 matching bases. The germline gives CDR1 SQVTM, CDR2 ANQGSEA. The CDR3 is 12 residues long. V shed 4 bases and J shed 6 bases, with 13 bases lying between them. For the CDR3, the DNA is TGCAGCGTTGGAGGAGGGTATAGCGAGCAGTACTTC. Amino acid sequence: CSVGGGYSEQYF.

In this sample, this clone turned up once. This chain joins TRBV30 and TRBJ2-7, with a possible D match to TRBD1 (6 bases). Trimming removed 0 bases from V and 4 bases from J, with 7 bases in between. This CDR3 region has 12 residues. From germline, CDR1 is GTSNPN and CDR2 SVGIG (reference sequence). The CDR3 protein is CAWSVGGYEQYF. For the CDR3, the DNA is TGTGCCTGGAGTGTAGGGGGTTACGAGCAGTACTTC.

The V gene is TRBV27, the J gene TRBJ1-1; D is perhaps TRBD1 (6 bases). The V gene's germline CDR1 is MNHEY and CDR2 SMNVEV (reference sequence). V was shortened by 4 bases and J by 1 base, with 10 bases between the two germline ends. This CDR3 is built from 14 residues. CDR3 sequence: CASSSRGRNTEAFF. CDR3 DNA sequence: TGTGCCAGCAGTTCCAGGGGCCGGAACACTGAAGCTTTCTTT.

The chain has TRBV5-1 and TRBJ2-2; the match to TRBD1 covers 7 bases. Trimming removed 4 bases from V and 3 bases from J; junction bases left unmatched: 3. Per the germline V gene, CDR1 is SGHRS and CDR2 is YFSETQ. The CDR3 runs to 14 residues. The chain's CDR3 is CASSRTGDTGELFF. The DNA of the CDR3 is TGCGCCAGCAGCAGAACAGGGGACACCGGGGAGCTGTTTTTT. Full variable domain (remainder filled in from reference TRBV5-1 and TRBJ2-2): KAGVTQTPRYLIKTRGQQVTLSCSPISGHRSVSWYQQTPGQGLQFLFEYFSETQRNKGNFPGRFSGRQFSNSRSEMNVSTLELGDSALYLCASSRTGDTGELFFGEGSRLTVL.

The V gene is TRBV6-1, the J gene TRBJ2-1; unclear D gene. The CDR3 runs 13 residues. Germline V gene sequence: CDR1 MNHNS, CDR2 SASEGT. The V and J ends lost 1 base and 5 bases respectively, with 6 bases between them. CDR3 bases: TGTGCCAGCAGTGAAGGACTGCACAATGAGCAGTTCTTC. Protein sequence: CASSEGLHNEQFF.

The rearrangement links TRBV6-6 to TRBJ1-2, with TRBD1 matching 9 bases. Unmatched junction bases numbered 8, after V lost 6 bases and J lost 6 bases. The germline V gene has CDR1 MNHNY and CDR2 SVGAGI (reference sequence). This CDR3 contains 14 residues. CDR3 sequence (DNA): TGTGCCAGCAGCCCCGGGACAGGGACCGATGGCTACACCTTC. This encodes CASSPGTGTDGYTF.

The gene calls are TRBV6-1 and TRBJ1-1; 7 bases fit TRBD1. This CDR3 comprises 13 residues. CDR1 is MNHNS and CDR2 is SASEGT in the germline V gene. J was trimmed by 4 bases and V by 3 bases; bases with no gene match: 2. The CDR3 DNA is TGTGCCAGCAGTGAGACAGGGAGCACTGAAGCTTTCTTT. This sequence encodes CASSETGSTEAFF.

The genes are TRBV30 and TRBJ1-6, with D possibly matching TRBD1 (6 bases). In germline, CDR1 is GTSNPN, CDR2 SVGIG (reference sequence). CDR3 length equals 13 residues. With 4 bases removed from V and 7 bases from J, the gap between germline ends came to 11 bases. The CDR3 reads CAWKGDGNSPLHF. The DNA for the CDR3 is TGTGCCTGGAAGGGGGACGGGAATTCACCCCTCCACTTT. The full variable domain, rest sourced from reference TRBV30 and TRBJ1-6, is SQTIHQWPATLVQPVGSPLSLECTVEGTSNPNLYWYRQAAGRGLQLLFYSVGIGQISSEVPQNLSASRPQDRQFILSSKKLLLSDSGFYLCAWKGDGNSPLHFGNGTRLTVT.

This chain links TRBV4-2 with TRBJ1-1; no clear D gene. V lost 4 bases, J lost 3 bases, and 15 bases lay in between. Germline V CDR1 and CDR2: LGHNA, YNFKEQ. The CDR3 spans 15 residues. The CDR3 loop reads CASSPREHRDTEAFF. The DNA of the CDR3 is TGTGCCAGCAGCCCCCGGGAACACAGAGACACTGAAGCTTTCTTT.

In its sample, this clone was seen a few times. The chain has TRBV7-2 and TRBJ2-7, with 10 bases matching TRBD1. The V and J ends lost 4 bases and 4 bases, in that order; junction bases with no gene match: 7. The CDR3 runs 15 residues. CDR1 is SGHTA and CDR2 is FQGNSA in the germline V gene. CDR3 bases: TGTGCCAGCAGCTCACCGGGACAGGGGATTTACGAGCAGTACTTC. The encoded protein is CASSSPGQGIYEQYF. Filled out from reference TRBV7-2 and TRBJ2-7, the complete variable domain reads GAGVSQSPSNKVTEKGKDVELRCDPISGHTALYWYRQSLGQGLEFLIYFQGNSAPDKSGLPSDRFSAERTGGSVSTLTIQRTQQEDSAVYLCASSSPGQGIYEQYFGPGTRLTVT.

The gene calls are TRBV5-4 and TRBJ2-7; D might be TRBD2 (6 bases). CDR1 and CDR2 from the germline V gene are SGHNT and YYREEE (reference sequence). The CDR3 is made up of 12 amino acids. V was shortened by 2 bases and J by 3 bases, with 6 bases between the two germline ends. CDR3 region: CASSFSGYEQYF. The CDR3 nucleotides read TGTGCCAGCAGCTTTAGCGGCTACGAGCAGTACTTC.

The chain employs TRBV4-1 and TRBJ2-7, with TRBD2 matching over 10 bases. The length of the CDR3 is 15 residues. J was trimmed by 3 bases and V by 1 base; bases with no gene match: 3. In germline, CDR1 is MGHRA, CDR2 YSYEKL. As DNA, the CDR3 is TGCGCCAGCAGCCAAGGGGGACTAGCGCGCTACGAGCAGTACTTC. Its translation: CASSQGGLARYEQYF.

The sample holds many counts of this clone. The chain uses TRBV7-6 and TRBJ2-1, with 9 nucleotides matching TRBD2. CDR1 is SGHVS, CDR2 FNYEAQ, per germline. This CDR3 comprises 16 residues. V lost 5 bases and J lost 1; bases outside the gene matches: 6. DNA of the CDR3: TGTGCCAGCAGCGCCCTAGCGGGACATTCCTACAATGAGCAGTTCTTC. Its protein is CASSALAGHSYNEQFF.